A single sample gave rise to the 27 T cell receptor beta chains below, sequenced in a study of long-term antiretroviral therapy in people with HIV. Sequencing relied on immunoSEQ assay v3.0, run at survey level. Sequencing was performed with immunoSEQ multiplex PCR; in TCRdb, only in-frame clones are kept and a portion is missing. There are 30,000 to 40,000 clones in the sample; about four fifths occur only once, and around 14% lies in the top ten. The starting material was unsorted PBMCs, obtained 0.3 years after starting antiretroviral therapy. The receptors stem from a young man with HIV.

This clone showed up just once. CDR3 residues: CASRYGFSYEQYF. CDR3 DNA sequence: TGCGCCAGCAGATACGGGTTCTCCTACGAGCAGTACTTC. The chain joins TRBV5-1 to TRBJ2-7; D call uncertain. V was trimmed by 5 bases and J by 0 bases, leaving 9 bases between them. Looked up from germline, CDR1 is SGHRS and CDR2 is YFSETQ. The CDR3 length is 13 residues.

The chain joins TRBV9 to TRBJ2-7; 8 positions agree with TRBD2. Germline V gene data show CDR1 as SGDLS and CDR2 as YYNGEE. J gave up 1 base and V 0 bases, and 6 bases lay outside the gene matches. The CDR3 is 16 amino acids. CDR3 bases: TGTGCCAGCAGCGTAGGCGTGGGCGGGGGGTCCTACGAGCAGTACTTC. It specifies CASSVGVGGGSYEQYF.

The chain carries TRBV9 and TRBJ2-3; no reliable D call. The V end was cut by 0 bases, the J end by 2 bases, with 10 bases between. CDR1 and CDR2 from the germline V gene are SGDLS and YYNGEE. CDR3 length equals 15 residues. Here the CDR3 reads CASSVAITHTDTQYF. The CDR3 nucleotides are TGTGCCAGCAGCGTAGCCATAACCCACACAGATACGCAGTATTTT. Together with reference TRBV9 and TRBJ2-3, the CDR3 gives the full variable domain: DSGVTQTPKHLITATGQRVTLRCSPRSGDLSVYWYQQSLDQGLQFLIQYYNGEERAKGNILERFSAQQFPDLHSELNLSSLELGDSALYFCASSVAITHTDTQYFGPGTRLTVL.

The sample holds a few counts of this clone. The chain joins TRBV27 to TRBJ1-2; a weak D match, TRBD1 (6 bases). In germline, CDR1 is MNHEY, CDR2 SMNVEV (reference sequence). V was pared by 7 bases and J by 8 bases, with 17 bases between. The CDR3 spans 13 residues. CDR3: CASTDGGAGGYTF. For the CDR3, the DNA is TGTGCCAGCACCGACGGGGGGGCAGGCGGCTACACCTTC.

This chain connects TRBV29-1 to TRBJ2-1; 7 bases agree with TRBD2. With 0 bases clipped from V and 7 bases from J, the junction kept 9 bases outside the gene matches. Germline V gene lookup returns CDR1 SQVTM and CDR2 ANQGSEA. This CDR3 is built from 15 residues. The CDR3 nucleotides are TGCAGCGTTGAAGATCTCGGGACTAAAGGGAATGAGCAGTTCTTC. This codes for CSVEDLGTKGNEQFF.

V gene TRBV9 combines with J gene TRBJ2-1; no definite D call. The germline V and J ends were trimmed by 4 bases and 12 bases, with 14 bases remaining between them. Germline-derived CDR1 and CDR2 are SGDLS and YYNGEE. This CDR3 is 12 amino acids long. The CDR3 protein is CASSPGGEVQFF. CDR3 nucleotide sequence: TGTGCCAGCAGCCCAGGTGGGGAAGTGCAGTTCTTC.

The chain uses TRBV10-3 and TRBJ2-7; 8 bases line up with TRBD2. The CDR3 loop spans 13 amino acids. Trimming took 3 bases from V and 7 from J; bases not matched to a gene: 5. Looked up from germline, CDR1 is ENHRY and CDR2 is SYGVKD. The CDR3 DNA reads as TGTGCCATCAGTGATAGGGTAGCGGGGGAGCAGTACTTC. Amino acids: CAISDRVAGEQYF.

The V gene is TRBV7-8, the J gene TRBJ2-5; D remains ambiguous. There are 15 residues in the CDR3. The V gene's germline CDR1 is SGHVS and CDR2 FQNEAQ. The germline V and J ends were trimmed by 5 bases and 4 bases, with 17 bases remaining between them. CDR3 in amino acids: CASSRGPVATETQYF. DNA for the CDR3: TGTGCCAGCAGCCGAGGCCCTGTGGCCACAGAGACCCAGTACTTC.

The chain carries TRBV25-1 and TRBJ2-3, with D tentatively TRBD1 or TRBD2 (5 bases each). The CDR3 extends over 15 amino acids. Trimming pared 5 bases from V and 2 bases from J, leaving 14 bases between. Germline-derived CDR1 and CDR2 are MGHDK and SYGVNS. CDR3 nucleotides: TGTGCCAGCAGTTGGGGCAGGGAGTTCACAGATACGCAGTATTTT. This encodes CASSWGREFTDTQYF.

CDR3 sequence (DNA): TGTGCCAGCACCGTGAGCCGAACGAGCACAGATACGCAGTATTTT. Protein sequence: CASTVSRTSTDTQYF. The chain couples TRBV7-2 to TRBJ2-3; D unclear. The CDR3 is 15 residues long. Looked up from germline, CDR1 is SGHTA and CDR2 is FQGNSA. V lost 7 bases and J 0 bases, leaving 14 bases between the germline ends.

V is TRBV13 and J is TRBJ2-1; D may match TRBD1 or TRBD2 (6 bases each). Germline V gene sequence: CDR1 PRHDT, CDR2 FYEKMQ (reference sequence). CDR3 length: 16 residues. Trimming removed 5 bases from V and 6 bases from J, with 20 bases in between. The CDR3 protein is CASSTRGGGLTNEQFF. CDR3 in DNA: TGTGCCAGCAGCACCAGAGGGGGAGGTCTTACCAATGAGCAGTTCTTC. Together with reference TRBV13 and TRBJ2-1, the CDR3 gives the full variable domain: AAGVIQSPRHLIKEKRETATLKCYPIPRHDTVYWYQQGPGQDPQFLISFYEKMQSDKGSIPDRFSAQQFSDYHSELNMSSLELGDSALYFCASSTRGGGLTNEQFFGPGTRLTVL.

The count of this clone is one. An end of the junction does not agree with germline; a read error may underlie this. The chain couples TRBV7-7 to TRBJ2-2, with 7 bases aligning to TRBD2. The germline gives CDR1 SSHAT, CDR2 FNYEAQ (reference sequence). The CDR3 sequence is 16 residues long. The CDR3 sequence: CASSLGEGPNTGELFF. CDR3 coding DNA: TGTGCTAGCAGCTTAGGGGAGGGACCGAACACCGGGGAGCTGTTTTTT.

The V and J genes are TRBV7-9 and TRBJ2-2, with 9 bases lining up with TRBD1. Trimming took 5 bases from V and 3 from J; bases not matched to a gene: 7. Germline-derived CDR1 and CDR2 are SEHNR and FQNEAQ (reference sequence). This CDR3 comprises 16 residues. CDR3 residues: CASSQRDREDTGELFF. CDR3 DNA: TGTGCCAGCAGCCAAAGGGACAGGGAAGACACCGGGGAGCTGTTTTTT.

CDR3 residues: CASSYSQEGYNEQFF. The CDR3 DNA sequence: TGTGCCAGCAGTTACTCGCAGGAGGGGTACAATGAGCAGTTCTTC. The chain joins TRBV6-5 to TRBJ2-1; the D gene is possibly TRBD2 (6 bases). Deletions cut 0 bases from V and 4 bases from J, with 10 bases between. This CDR3 comprises 15 residues. CDR1 MNHEY and CDR2 SVGAGI come from the germline V gene.

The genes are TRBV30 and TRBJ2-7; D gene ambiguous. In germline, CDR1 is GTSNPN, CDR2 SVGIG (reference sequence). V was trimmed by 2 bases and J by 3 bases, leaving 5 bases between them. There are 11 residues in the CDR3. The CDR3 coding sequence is TGTGCCTGGAGTTCCAACTACGAGCAGTACTTC. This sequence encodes CAWSSNYEQYF.

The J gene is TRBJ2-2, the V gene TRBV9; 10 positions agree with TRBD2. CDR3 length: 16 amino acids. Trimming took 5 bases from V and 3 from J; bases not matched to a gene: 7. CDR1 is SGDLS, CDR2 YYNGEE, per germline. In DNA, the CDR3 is TGTGCCAGCAGTGGGAGGACTAGCGGAGACACCGGGGAGCTGTTTTTT. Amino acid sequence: CASSGRTSGDTGELFF.

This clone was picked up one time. CDR3 protein: CASSFGSSGANVLTF. Written as DNA, the CDR3 is TGTGCCAGTAGTTTCGGAAGCTCTGGGGCCAACGTCCTGACTTTC. The rearrangement joins TRBV19 to TRBJ2-6; D unclear. This CDR3 region has 15 residues. Between the trimmed V and J ends, which lost 5 bases and 0 bases, there was a span of 8 bases. Germline assignment: CDR1 LNHDA and CDR2 SQIVND (reference sequence).

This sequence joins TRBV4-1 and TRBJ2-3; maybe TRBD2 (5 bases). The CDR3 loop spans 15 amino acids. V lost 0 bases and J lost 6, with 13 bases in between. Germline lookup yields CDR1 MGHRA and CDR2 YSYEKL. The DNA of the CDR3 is TGCGCCAGCAGCCAAGATATCTGGGCTAGCGATACGCAGTATTTT. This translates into CASSQDIWASDTQYF.

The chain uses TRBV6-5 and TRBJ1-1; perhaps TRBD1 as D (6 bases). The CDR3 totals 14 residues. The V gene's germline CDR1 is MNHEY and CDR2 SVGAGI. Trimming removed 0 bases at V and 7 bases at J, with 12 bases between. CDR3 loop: CASSYSPRTDEAFF. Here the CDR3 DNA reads TGTGCCAGCAGTTACTCGCCTAGGACAGATGAAGCTTTCTTT.

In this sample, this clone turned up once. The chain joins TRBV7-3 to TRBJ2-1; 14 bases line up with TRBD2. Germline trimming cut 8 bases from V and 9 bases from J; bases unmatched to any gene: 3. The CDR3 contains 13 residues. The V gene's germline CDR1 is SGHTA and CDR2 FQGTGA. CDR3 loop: CASGTSGGFEQFF. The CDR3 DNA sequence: TGTGCCAGCGGGACTAGCGGGGGATTTGAGCAGTTCTTC.

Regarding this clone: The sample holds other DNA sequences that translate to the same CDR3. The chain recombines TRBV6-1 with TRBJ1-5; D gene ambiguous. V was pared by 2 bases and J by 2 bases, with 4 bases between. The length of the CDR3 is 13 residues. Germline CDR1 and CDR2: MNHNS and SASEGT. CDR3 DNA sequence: TGTGCCAGCAGTGAAAGGGGCAATCAGCCCCAGCATTTT. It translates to CASSERGNQPQHF.

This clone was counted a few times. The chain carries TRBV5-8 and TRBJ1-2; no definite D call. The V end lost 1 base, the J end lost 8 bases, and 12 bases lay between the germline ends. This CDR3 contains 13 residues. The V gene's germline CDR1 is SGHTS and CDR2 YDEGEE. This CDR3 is CASSLTGRWGYTF. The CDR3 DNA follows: TGTGCCAGCAGCTTGACTGGGAGATGGGGCTACACCTTC. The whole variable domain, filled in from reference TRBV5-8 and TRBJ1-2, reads EAGVTQSPTHLIKTRGQQATLRCSPISGHTSVYWYQQALGLGLQFLLWYDEGEERNRGNFPPRFSGRQFPNYSSELNVNALELEDSALYLCASSLTGRWGYTFGSGTRLTVV.

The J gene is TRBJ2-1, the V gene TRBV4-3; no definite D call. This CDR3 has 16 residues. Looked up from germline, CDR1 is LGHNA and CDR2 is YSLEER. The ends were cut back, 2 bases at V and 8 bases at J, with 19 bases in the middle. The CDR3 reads CASSQQLGWASDEQFF. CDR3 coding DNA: TGCGCCAGCAGCCAACAGTTAGGGTGGGCCTCGGATGAGCAGTTCTTC.

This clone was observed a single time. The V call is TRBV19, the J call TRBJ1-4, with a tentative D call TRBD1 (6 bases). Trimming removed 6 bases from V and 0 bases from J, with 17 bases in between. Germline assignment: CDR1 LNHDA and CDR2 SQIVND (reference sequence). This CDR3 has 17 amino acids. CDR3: CASSPDRWSTTNEKLFF. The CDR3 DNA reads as TGTGCCAGTAGCCCTGACAGGTGGTCCACAACTAATGAAAAACTGTTTTTT. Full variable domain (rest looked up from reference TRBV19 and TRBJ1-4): DGGITQSPKYLFRKEGQNVTLSCEQNLNHDAMYWYRQDPGQGLRLIYYSQIVNDFQKGDIAEGYSVSREKKESFPLTVTSAQKNPTAFYLCASSPDRWSTTNEKLFFGSGTQLSVL.

The CDR3 sequence is CASSSGLYSGNTIYF. The CDR3 DNA is TGTGCCAGCAGCTCCGGACTGTACTCTGGAAACACCATATATTTT. This sequence joins TRBV5-6 and TRBJ1-3; no firm D call. CDR1 is SGHDT, CDR2 YYEEEE, per germline. Deletions cut 3 bases from V and 0 bases from J, with 10 bases between. The CDR3 has 15 residues.

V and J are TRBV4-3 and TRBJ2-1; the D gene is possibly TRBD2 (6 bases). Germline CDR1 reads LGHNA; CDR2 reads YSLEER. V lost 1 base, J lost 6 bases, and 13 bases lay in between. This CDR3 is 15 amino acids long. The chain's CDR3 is CASSQAVRRGNEQFF. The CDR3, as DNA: TGCGCCAGCAGCCAAGCTGTGCGGCGGGGCAATGAGCAGTTCTTC.

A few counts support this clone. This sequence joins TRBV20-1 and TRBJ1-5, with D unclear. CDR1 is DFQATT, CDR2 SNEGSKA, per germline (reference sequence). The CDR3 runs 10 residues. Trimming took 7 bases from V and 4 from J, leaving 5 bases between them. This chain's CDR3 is CSDTNQPQHF. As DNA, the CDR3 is TGCAGTGACACGAATCAGCCCCAGCATTTT.